The rows below give T cell receptor beta chains drawn from one sample of a study of CD8 T cells in ankylosing spondylitis. TCRdb reprocessed the 5' RACE reads via MiXCR and lists one record per CDR3 protein. The sample has some 180,000 distinct CDR3 sequences, 18% seen once; the top ten hold 4.3%. Specimen: blood, either unsorted or a sorted T cell fraction (not recorded which). The origin of the receptors is a male donor between 5 and 35 years old with ankylosing spondylitis or in good health (not recorded which). CDR3s include the opening cysteine and the closing phenylalanine or tryptophan. D genes are given only for firm matches. Size values are once, few and many counts, or a class for expanded clones, and some rows have none.

J: TRBJ1-2; D: NA; size: many; V: TRBV12-3/TRBV12-4; DNA: TGTGCCAGCCTGGAGGAGACGATCTATGGCTACACCTTC; CDR3: CASLEETIYGYTF
J: TRBJ2-2; D: NA; size: many; V: TRBV5-1; DNA: TGTGCCAGCAGCTCGAACACCGGGGAGCTGTTTTTT; CDR3: CASSSNTGELFF
J: TRBJ2-2; D: TRBD2; size: many; V: TRBV7-2; DNA: TGTGCCAGCAGCTCCCGACTAGCGGTAAACACCGGGGAGCTGTTTTTT; CDR3: CASSSRLAVNTGELFF
J: TRBJ1-5; D: NA; size: many; V: TRBV12-3/TRBV12-4; DNA: TGTGCCAGCAGCGAACCCCCGGGACTTTTGAAGCCCCAGCATTTT; CDR3: CASSEPPGLLKPQHF
J: TRBJ2-5; D: NA; size: many; V: TRBV5-6; DNA: TGTGCCAGCAGATCCCGGTGGAACCTTGAGGAGACCCAGTACTTC; CDR3: CASRSRWNLEETQYF
J: TRBJ2-5; D: NA; size: many; V: TRBV6-5; DNA: TGTGCCAGCAGTTACTCCGGGGTGGAGACCCAGTACTTC; CDR3: CASSYSGVETQYF
J: TRBJ1-5; D: NA; size: few; V: TRBV29-1; DNA: TGCAGCGTTGGGGAGGGACACAATCAGCCCCAGCATTTT; CDR3: CSVGEGHNQPQHF
J: TRBJ2-7; D: TRBD2; size: many; V: TRBV10-2; DNA: TGCGCTACCGGGACTAGCGGGAGTCGGAACGAGCAGTACTTC; CDR3: CATGTSGSRNEQYF
J: TRBJ2-6; D: NA; size: many; V: TRBV7-9; DNA: TGTGCCAGCAGCCACCGACAGGGACTTGGCTCTGGGGCCAACGTCCTGACTTTC; CDR3: CASSHRQGLGSGANVLTF
J: TRBJ2-7; D: TRBD1; size: many; V: TRBV4-2; DNA: TGTGCCAGCAGCCAACTTACAGGGGACGAGCAGTACTTC; CDR3: CASSQLTGDEQYF
J: TRBJ1-1; D: NA; size: NA; V: TRBV18; DNA: TGTGCCAGCTCACCATCTTCAGGTGTGAACACTGAAGCTTTCTTT; CDR3: CASSPSSGVNTEAFF
J: TRBJ2-7; D: TRBD1; size: NA; V: TRBV27; DNA: TGTGCCAGCAAATCAGGGGGTCACTACGAGCAGTACTTC; CDR3: CASKSGGHYEQYF
J: TRBJ2-3; D: NA; size: many; V: TRBV6-4; DNA: TGTGCCAGCCCCTTTGGGACTCTCACAGATACGCAGTATTTT; CDR3: CASPFGTLTDTQYF
J: TRBJ2-5; D: TRBD1; size: few; V: TRBV10-3; DNA: TGTGCCATCAGTGGGGGACAGGACTTGAGAGAGACCCAGTACTTC; CDR3: CAISGGQDLRETQYF
J: TRBJ2-5; D: TRBD1; size: many; V: TRBV29-1; DNA: TGCAGCGTGGATACCGGGACAGGGCGAGGGACCCAGTACTTC; CDR3: CSVDTGTGRGTQYF
J: TRBJ1-1; D: NA; size: many; V: TRBV30; DNA: TGTGCCCGACTACCTTGGACGGGGAACAATGAAGCTTTCTTT; CDR3: CARLPWTGNNEAFF
J: TRBJ2-3; D: TRBD2; size: NA; V: TRBV4-1; DNA: TGCGCCAGCAGCCAAGATCAAGGCGGGAGTACAGCAGATACGCAGTATTTT; CDR3: CASSQDQGGSTADTQYF
J: TRBJ2-7; D: TRBD2; size: many; V: TRBV6-2/TRBV6-3; DNA: TGTGCCAGCAGTGATACTAGCGGTACCTACGAGCAGTACTTC; CDR3: CASSDTSGTYEQYF
J: TRBJ2-5; D: NA; size: NA; V: TRBV5-1; DNA: TGCGCCAGTGCAGCGGGTATGAGACAGGACCAAGAGACCCAGTACTTC; CDR3: CASAAGMRQDQETQYF
J: TRBJ2-1; D: TRBD2; size: many; V: TRBV11-2; DNA: TGTGCCAGCAGCCCGACTAGCGTGGAGCAGTTCTTC; CDR3: CASSPTSVEQFF
J: TRBJ2-7; D: NA; size: many; V: TRBV29-1; DNA: TGCAGCGTTGGTCTCCTAGCGAGGACCTACGAGCAGTACTTC; CDR3: CSVGLLARTYEQYF
J: TRBJ2-3; D: NA; size: many; V: TRBV6-1; DNA: TGTGCCAGCAGGGCAGTGGGGTTAGCGGACATCACTTATAGCACAGATACGCAGTATTTT; CDR3: CASRAVGLADITYSTDTQYF
J: TRBJ1-5; D: NA; size: many; V: TRBV7-9; DNA: TGTGCCAGCAGCTTAGATCGAAGTCCGGGGCAGCCCCAGCATTTT; CDR3: CASSLDRSPGQPQHF
J: TRBJ2-2; D: TRBD2; size: many; V: TRBV29-1; DNA: TGCAGCGTCGGGGGGACTAGCGCCACCGGGGAGCTGTTTTTT; CDR3: CSVGGTSATGELFF
J: TRBJ2-3; D: NA; size: once; V: TRBV12-3/TRBV12-4; DNA: TGTGCCAGCAGTTTAGCAGCCCACACAGATACGCAGTATTTT; CDR3: CASSLAAHTDTQYF
J: TRBJ2-3; D: NA; size: many; V: TRBV6-2/TRBV6-3; DNA: TGTGCCAGCAGTTACGAGGGCCGGGTGGATCGGAGAGATACGCAGTATTTT; CDR3: CASSYEGRVDRRDTQYF
J: TRBJ1-1; D: NA; size: many; V: TRBV29-1; DNA: TGCAGCGTTTCCCCCAGAATGAACACTGAAGCTTTCTTT; CDR3: CSVSPRMNTEAFF
J: TRBJ2-5; D: NA; size: few; V: TRBV11-3; DNA: TGTGCCAGCAGCTTAGAACCCCTCGGCACCCAGTACTTC; CDR3: CASSLEPLGTQYF
J: TRBJ2-2; D: NA; size: few; V: TRBV27; DNA: TGTGCCAGCAGTGTTCGAACTAACACCGGGGAGCTGTTTTTT; CDR3: CASSVRTNTGELFF
J: TRBJ2-1; D: TRBD1; size: few; V: TRBV12-3/TRBV12-4; DNA: TGTGCCAGCAGTTTTGGGACAGGGGGCTACAATGAGCAGTTCTTC; CDR3: CASSFGTGGYNEQFF
J: TRBJ1-6; D: TRBD1; size: many; V: TRBV4-3; DNA: TGCGCCAGCAGCCAAAATGACAGGGGAAATTCACCCCTCCACTTT; CDR3: CASSQNDRGNSPLHF
J: TRBJ1-1; D: NA; size: many; V: TRBV7-9; DNA: TGTGCCAGCAGCCAATCTGGGGGCCTTGACACTGAAGCTTTCTTT; CDR3: CASSQSGGLDTEAFF
J: TRBJ2-1; D: NA; size: many; V: TRBV12-3/TRBV12-4; DNA: TGTGCCAGCACGCTAGGGTACGAGCAGTTCTTC; CDR3: CASTLGYEQFF
J: TRBJ2-5; D: NA; size: NA; V: TRBV29-1; DNA: TGCAGCGTTGGTCAGGTGGAGGAGACCCAGTACTTC; CDR3: CSVGQVEETQYF
J: TRBJ2-1; D: TRBD2; size: NA; V: TRBV7-6; DNA: TGTGCCAGCAGCTCCCTCGGACTAGCGGATTCCTACAATGAGCAGTTCTTC; CDR3: CASSSLGLADSYNEQFF
J: TRBJ1-2; D: NA; size: many; V: TRBV18; DNA: TGTGCCAGCTCACCAGGGAGTCATGGCTACACCTTC; CDR3: CASSPGSHGYTF
J: TRBJ2-1; D: TRBD2; size: many; V: TRBV7-9; DNA: TGTGCCAGCAGCTTATTCCGGAGCGGGAGCTCCTACAATGAGCAGTTCTTC; CDR3: CASSLFRSGSSYNEQFF
J: TRBJ2-3; D: NA; size: NA; V: TRBV19; DNA: TGTGCCAGTAGTATGAGGGACCTATCCACAGATACGCAGTATTTT; CDR3: CASSMRDLSTDTQYF
J: TRBJ2-1; D: TRBD1; size: many; V: TRBV12-3/TRBV12-4; DNA: TGTGCCAGCAGTGGGACAGGGATACGGTCCAAGCAGTTCTTC; CDR3: CASSGTGIRSKQFF
J: TRBJ1-6; D: NA; size: many; V: TRBV12-3/TRBV12-4; DNA: TGTGCCAGCAGTTTAATGGGCAGCGATAATTCACCCCTCCACTTT; CDR3: CASSLMGSDNSPLHF
J: TRBJ2-3; D: NA; size: many; V: TRBV29-1; DNA: TGCAGCGTTACCGGCGGGGGGTTGACAGGGCCAGATACGCAGTATTTT; CDR3: CSVTGGGLTGPDTQYF
J: TRBJ2-1; D: NA; size: many; V: TRBV7-2; DNA: TGTGCCAGCAGCTTAAGCGGGCCAGATGAGCAGTTCTTC; CDR3: CASSLSGPDEQFF
J: TRBJ2-1; D: NA; size: many; V: TRBV19; DNA: TGTGCCAGTAGTATTGGGGCGGGAAGGAACGATGAGCAGTTCTTC; CDR3: CASSIGAGRNDEQFF
J: TRBJ2-1; D: NA; size: NA; V: TRBV7-6; DNA: TGTGCCAGCAGGGGACCCGGGGGAGTCCACAATGAGCAGTTCTTC; CDR3: CASRGPGGVHNEQFF
J: TRBJ2-7; D: TRBD1; size: many; V: TRBV25-1; DNA: TGTGCCAGCAGTGACCAGGACAGGGGCTACTACGAGCAGTACTTC; CDR3: CASSDQDRGYYEQYF
J: TRBJ2-4; D: NA; size: NA; V: TRBV15; DNA: TGTGCCACCAGCCTAGGGACCACTCTAGCCAAAAACATTCAGTACTTC; CDR3: CATSLGTTLAKNIQYF
J: TRBJ2-5; D: NA; size: many; V: TRBV28; DNA: TGTGCCAGCAGTTACCCGGGACCGATGTCGACCCAGTACTTC; CDR3: CASSYPGPMSTQYF
J: TRBJ1-2; D: NA; size: NA; V: TRBV15; DNA: TGTGCCACCAGCAGCTACCCAAGCAGCTATGGCTACACCTTC; CDR3: CATSSYPSSYGYTF
J: TRBJ2-3; D: NA; size: many; V: TRBV20-1; DNA: TGCAGTGCTCTTACGGGAACGACAGATACGCAGTATTTT; CDR3: CSALTGTTDTQYF
J: TRBJ1-6; D: TRBD1; size: many; V: TRBV7-9; DNA: TGTGCCAGCAGCCCTAGCCGGGACAGGGGTCCCTCACCCCTCCACTTT; CDR3: CASSPSRDRGPSPLHF
J: TRBJ1-1; D: NA; size: many; V: TRBV20-1; DNA: TGCAGTGCTGGATCCCCACCATATGAGGCTTTCTTT; CDR3: CSAGSPPYEAFF
J: TRBJ2-3; D: TRBD2; size: many; V: TRBV25-1; DNA: TGTGCCAGCACACATCCCGGGGGGACAGATACGCAGTATTTT; CDR3: CASTHPGGTDTQYF
J: TRBJ1-2; D: TRBD1; size: many; V: TRBV12-3/TRBV12-4; DNA: TGTGCCAGCCGGACAGGGGATTCCTATGGCTACACCTTC; CDR3: CASRTGDSYGYTF